This TCR beta chain was profiled in a study of cytotoxic CD8 clonotypes in ibrutinib-treated CLL. Overall study results and limits: Stable or contracted on treatment, public clonotypes were also uncommon.

The CDR3 covers 15 residues. Per the germline V gene, CDR1 is MGHDK and CDR2 is SYGVNS. The V gene lost 3 bases and the J gene lost 0 bases, with 10 bases spanning the gap. Repertoires were generated with immunoSEQ multiplex PCR, while TCRdb's copy carries only in-frame clones and drops some. There are 250,000 or so clones in the sample; under 75% occur only once, and 15% lies in the top ten. On this clone itself: Antigen: not known.

The gene calls are TRBV25-1 and TRBJ2-3, with D unresolved. The sequencing used PBMCs, collected after 24 months of ibrutinib treatment. The clonotype originates from a human donor with chronic lymphocytic leukemia. The CDR3 loop is CASSDTSLSTDTQYF. In DNA, the CDR3 is TGTGCCAGCAGTGATACAAGTTTAAGCACAGATACGCAGTATTTT. Full variable domain (remainder filled in from reference TRBV25-1 and TRBJ2-3): EADIYQTPRYLVIGTGKKITLECSQTMGHDKMYWYQQDPGMELHLIHYSYGVNSTEKGDLSSESTVSRIRTEHFPLTLESARPSHTSQYLCASSDTSLSTDTQYFGPGTRLTVL.